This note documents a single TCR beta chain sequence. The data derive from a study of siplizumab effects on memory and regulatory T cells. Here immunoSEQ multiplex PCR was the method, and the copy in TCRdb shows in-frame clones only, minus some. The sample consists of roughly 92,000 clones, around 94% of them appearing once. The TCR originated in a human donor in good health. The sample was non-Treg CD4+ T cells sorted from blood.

The CDR3 sequence is CASSLFRGEKLFF. In DNA form, the CDR3 reads TGTGCCAGCAGCTTATTTCGGGGTGAAAAACTGTTTTTT. V and J are TRBV11-2 and TRBJ1-4, with D uncertain. V lost 2 bases and J 7 bases, leaving 8 bases between the germline ends. This CDR3 is built from 13 residues. CDR1 is SGHAT, CDR2 FQNNGV, per germline.